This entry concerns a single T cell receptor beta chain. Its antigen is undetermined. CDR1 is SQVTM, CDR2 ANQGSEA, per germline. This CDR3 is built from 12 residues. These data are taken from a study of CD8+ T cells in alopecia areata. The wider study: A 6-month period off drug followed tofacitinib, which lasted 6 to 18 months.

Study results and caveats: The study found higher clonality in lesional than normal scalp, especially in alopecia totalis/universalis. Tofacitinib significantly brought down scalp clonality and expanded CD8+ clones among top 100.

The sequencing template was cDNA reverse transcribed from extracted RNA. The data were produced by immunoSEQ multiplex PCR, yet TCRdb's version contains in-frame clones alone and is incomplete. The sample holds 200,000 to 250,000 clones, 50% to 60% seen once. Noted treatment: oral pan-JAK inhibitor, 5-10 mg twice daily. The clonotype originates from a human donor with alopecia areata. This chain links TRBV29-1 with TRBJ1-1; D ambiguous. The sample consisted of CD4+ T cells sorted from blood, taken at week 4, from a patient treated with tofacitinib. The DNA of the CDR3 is TGCAGTTGGGGAGGTTTGAACACTGAAGCTTTCTTT. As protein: CSWGGLNTEAFF.